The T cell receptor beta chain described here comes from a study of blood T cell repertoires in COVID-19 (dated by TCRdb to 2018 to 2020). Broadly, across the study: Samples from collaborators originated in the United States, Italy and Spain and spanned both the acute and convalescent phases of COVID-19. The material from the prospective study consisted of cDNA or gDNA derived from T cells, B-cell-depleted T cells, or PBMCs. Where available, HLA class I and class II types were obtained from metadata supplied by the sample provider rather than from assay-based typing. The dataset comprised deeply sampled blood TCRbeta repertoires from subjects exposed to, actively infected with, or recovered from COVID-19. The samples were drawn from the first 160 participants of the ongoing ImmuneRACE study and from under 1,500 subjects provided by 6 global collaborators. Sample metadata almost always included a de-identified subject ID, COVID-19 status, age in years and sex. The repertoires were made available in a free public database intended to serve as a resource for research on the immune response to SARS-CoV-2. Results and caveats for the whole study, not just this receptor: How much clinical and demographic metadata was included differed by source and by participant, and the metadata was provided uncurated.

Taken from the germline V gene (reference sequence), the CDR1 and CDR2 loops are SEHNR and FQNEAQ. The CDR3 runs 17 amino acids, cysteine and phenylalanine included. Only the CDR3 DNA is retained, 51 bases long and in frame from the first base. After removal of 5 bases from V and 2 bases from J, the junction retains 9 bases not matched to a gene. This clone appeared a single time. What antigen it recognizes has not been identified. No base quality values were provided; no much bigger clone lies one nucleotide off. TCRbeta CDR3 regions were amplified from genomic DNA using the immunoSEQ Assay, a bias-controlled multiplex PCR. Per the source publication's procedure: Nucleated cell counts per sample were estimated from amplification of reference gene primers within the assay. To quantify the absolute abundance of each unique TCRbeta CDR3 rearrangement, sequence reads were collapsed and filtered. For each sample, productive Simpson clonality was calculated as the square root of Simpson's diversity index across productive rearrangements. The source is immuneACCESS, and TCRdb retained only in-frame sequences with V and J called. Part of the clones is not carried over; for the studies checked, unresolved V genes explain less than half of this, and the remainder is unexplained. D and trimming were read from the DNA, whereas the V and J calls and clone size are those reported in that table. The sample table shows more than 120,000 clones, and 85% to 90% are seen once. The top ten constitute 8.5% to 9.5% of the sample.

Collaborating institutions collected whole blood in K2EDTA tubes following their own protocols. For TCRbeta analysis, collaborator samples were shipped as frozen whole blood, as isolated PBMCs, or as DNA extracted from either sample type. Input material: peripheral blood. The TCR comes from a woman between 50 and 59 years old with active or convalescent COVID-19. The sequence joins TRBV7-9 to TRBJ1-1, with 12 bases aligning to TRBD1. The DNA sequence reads TGTGCCAGCAGCCGTTTGGGACAGGGGGCTTCCAACACTGAAGCTTTCTTT. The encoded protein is CASSRLGQGASNTEAFF.